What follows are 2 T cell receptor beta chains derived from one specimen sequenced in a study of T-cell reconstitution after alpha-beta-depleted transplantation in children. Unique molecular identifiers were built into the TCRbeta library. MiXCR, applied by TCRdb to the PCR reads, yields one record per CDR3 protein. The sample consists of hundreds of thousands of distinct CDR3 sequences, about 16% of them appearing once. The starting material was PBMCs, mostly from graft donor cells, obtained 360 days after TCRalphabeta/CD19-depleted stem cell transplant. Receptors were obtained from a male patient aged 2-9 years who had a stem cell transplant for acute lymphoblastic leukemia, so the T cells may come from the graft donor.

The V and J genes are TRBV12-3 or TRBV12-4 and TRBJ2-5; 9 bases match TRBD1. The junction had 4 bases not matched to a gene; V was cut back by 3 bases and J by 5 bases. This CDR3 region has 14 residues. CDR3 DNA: TGTGCCAGCAGTTTTGGGACAGGGCGGGAGACCCAGTACTTC. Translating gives CASSFGTGRETQYF.

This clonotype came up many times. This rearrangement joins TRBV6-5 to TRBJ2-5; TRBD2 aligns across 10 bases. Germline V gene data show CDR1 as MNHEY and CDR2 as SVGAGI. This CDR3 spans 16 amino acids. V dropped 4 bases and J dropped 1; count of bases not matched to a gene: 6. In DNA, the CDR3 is TGTGCCAGCAGTTCAAGGACTAGCGGCCCCCAAGAGACCCAGTACTTC. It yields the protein CASSSRTSGPQETQYF.